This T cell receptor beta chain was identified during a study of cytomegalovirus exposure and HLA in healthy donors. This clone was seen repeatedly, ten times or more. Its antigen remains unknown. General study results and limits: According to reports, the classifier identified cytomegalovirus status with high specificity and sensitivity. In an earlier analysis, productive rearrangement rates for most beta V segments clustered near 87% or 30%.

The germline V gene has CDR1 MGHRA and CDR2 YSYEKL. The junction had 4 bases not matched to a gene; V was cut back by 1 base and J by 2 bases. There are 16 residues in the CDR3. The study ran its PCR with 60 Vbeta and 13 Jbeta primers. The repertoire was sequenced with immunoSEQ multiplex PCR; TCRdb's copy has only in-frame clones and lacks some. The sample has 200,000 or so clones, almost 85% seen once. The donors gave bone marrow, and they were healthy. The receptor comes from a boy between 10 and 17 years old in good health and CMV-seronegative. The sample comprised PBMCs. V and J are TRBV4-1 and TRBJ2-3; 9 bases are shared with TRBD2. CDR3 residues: CASSQGLAGHTDTQYF. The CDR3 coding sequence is TGCGCCAGCAGCCAAGGCCTAGCGGGACACACAGATACGCAGTATTTT.